This T cell receptor beta chain was found in a study of control samples from healthy donors and cancer patients. The data were produced by immunoSEQ multiplex PCR, yet TCRdb's version contains in-frame clones alone and is incomplete. The sample holds about 160,000 clones, roughly 94% seen once. This TCR was recovered from a woman in her thirties or forties in good health. The sequenced sample was blood.

The CDR3 here is CASRGGSGANVLTF. The CDR3 coding sequence is TGTGCCAGCAGGGGTGGTTCTGGGGCCAACGTCCTGACTTTC. This chain links TRBV28 with TRBJ2-6, with D unclear. Deletions cut 6 bases from V and 1 base from J, with 7 bases between. Germline V gene lookup returns CDR1 MDHEN and CDR2 SYDVKM. CDR3 length equals 14 residues.